Each of the 20 T cell receptor beta chains below was sequenced from the same sample in a study of OX40 agonist ivuxolimab in advanced cancers. Clones were sequenced by immunoSEQ multiplex PCR, and TCRdb holds only the in-frame ones, with some missing. The repertoire holds 50,000 to 65,000 clones, around nine tenths seen once, with roughly 1.1% in the top ten. Sequencing was performed on CD4+ or CD8+ T cells sorted from blood, taken in a trial of the OX40 agonist ivuxolimab. These receptor sequences come from an adult with an advanced solid tumor such as melanoma, head and neck, liver or kidney cancer.

The J gene is TRBJ1-1, the V gene TRBV15, with no clear D. Per the germline V gene, CDR1 is LNHNV and CDR2 is YYDKDF (reference sequence). The V end lost 0 bases, the J end lost 2 bases, and 4 bases lay between the germline ends. The CDR3 extends over 13 amino acids. Here the CDR3 reads CATSRDLNTEAFF. CDR3 bases: TGTGCCACCAGCAGAGATCTCAACACTGAAGCTTTCTTT.

The rearrangement uses TRBV28 and TRBJ2-3, with TRBD2 matching over 8 bases. The trim removed 3 bases at V and 4 bases at J, leaving 3 bases unmatched. Germline V gene data show CDR1 as MDHEN and CDR2 as SYDVKM. The length of the CDR3 is 14 residues. CDR3 amino acids: CASSFSGKADTQYF. The DNA of the CDR3 is TGTGCCAGCAGTTTTAGCGGGAAGGCAGATACGCAGTATTTT. The full variable domain, its missing parts supplied by reference TRBV28 and TRBJ2-3, is DVKVTQSSRYLVKRTGEKVFLECVQDMDHENMFWYRQDPGLGLRLIYFSYDVKMKEKGDIPEGYSVSREKKERFSLILESASTNQTSMYLCASSFSGKADTQYFGPGTRLTVL.

V gene TRBV30 combines with J gene TRBJ2-1; D is ambiguous. The CDR3 sequence is 13 residues long. From germline, CDR1 is GTSNPN and CDR2 SVGIG (reference sequence). For the CDR3, the DNA is TGTGCTCGCGGCGTAGGCCGTGGCAATGAGCAGTTCTTC. It is translated as CARGVGRGNEQFF. The variable domain in full, with the rest retrieved from reference TRBV30 and TRBJ2-1, is SQTIHQWPATLVQPVGSPLSLECTVEGTSNPNLYWYRQAAGRGLQLLFYSVGIGQISSEVPQNLSASRPQDRQFILSSKKLLLSDSGFYLCARGVGRGNEQFFGPGTRLTVL.

The gene calls are TRBV6-5 and TRBJ2-3, with D perhaps TRBD1 (5 bases). Germline assignment: CDR1 MNHEY and CDR2 SVGAGI. The CDR3 runs to 13 residues. V shed 6 bases and J shed 0 bases, with 7 bases lying between them. The CDR3 DNA follows: TGTGCCAGCAGCCAGGGTAGCACAGATACGCAGTATTTT. It yields the protein CASSQGSTDTQYF.

This chain connects TRBV4-3 to TRBJ2-3, with D possibly TRBD2 on 6 matching bases. Germline-derived CDR1 and CDR2 are LGHNA and YSLEER. The length of the CDR3 is 16 residues. Trimming stripped 2 bases from V and 4 bases from J, with 16 bases between. DNA for the CDR3: TGCGCCAGCAGCCAACTTCACGGGAGCTTCCCAGATACGCAGTATTTT. Translation gives CASSQLHGSFPDTQYF.

The gene calls are TRBV18 and TRBJ1-1, with a weak D call TRBD1 (5 bases). With 3 bases removed from V and 3 bases from J, the gap between germline ends came to 8 bases. Germline CDR1 reads KGHSH; CDR2 reads LQKENI. There are 13 residues in the CDR3. The CDR3 is CASSPRGDTEAFF. CDR3 bases: TGTGCCAGCTCACCCCGAGGGGACACTGAAGCTTTCTTT.

The genes are TRBV29-1 and TRBJ2-3, with 7 nucleotides matching TRBD1. The V and J ends lost 4 bases and 0 bases, in that order; junction bases with no gene match: 10. Germline V lookup: CDR1 SQVTM, CDR2 ANQGSEA. The CDR3 extends over 16 amino acids. The CDR3 spells CSVGASGTDSTDTQYF. The DNA for the CDR3 is TGCAGCGTTGGAGCATCGGGGACAGATAGCACAGATACGCAGTATTTT.

The chain combines TRBV4-1 with TRBJ2-7, with unresolved D. Trimming cost V 2 bases and J 2 bases, with 10 bases left between them. From germline, CDR1 is MGHRA and CDR2 YSYEKL. The CDR3 consists of 14 residues. The CDR3 nucleotides are TGCGCCAGCAGCCAATCTTACGTCGCCTACGAGCAGTACTTC. It yields the protein CASSQSYVAYEQYF.

The CDR3 coding sequence is TGTGCCAGCAGCTTATCCGCGGGGCAGGGGATAGAGACCCAGTACTTC. Protein sequence: CASSLSAGQGIETQYF. This chain uses TRBV11-3 with TRBJ2-5, with D perhaps being TRBD1 or TRBD2 (6 bases each). Trimming pared 2 bases from V and 4 bases from J, leaving 17 bases between. The CDR3 has 16 residues. Germline lookup yields CDR1 SGHNT and CDR2 YENEEA.

V and J are TRBV25-1 and TRBJ2-1; D is unclear. The CDR3 consists of 11 residues. Trimming removed 9 bases from V and 7 bases from J, with 10 bases in between. CDR1 is MGHDK and CDR2 is SYGVNS in the germline V gene. CDR3 bases: TGTGCCAGTATTTATGCAAATGAGCAGTTCTTC. Protein product: CASIYANEQFF.

This clone was observed a handful of times. This chain connects TRBV30 to TRBJ1-4, with unresolved D. Germline values: CDR1 GTSNPN, CDR2 SVGIG (reference sequence). V dropped 5 bases and J dropped 8 bases, with 9 bases sitting between them. The length of the CDR3 is 11 residues. The CDR3 region has the DNA TGTGCCTGGTCTACACCCGAAAAACTGTTTTTT. Amino acid sequence: CAWSTPEKLFF.

The chain employs TRBV7-9 and TRBJ2-3; D not resolved. This CDR3 region has 16 residues. The germline CDR1 and CDR2 sequences are SEHNR and FQNEAQ (reference sequence). V lost 5 bases, J lost 2 bases, and 17 bases lay in between. CDR3 protein: CASSPRVTEFTDTQYF. The CDR3 coding sequence is TGTGCCAGCAGCCCCCGAGTGACGGAGTTCACAGATACGCAGTATTTT.

The genes are TRBV25-1 and TRBJ1-3, with D uncertain. Deletions cut 4 bases from V and 11 bases from J, with 12 bases between. Germline V lookup: CDR1 MGHDK, CDR2 SYGVNS. The CDR3 is 12 amino acids. The DNA for the CDR3 is TGTGCCAGCAGTGGGACGCCGAACGCCATATATTTT. It translates to CASSGTPNAIYF.

This chain joins TRBV2 and TRBJ2-7; 7 nucleotides agree with TRBD2. Germline V gene data show CDR1 as SNHLY and CDR2 as FYNNEI. V was pared by 9 bases and J by 0 bases, with 8 bases of the junction left unmatched. The CDR3 spans 14 residues. The CDR3 protein is CASHTGRSSYEQYF. Written as DNA, the CDR3 is TGTGCCAGTCACACCGGGAGGAGCTCCTACGAGCAGTACTTC.

Only a few counts were recorded for this clone. The V call is TRBV18, the J call TRBJ2-4; the D gene could be TRBD1 or TRBD2 (7 bases each). Trimming removed 1 base at V and 0 bases at J, with 16 bases between. Germline-derived CDR1 and CDR2 are KGHSH and LQKENI. The CDR3 sequence is 18 residues long. The CDR3 loop reads CASSPLGARGGAKNIQYF. The CDR3 DNA is TGTGCCAGCTCACCACTCGGGGCCAGGGGGGGAGCCAAAAACATTCAGTACTTC. The variable domain in full, with the rest retrieved from reference TRBV18 and TRBJ2-4, is NAGVMQNPRHLVRRRGQEARLRCSPMKGHSHVYWYRQLPEEGLKFMVYLQKENIIDESGMPKERFSAEFPKEGPSILRIQQVVRGDSAAYFCASSPLGARGGAKNIQYFGAGTRLSVL.

CDR3 sequence reads: CASSFQAGGYNEQFF. The CDR3 nucleotides read TGTGCCAGCAGCTTTCAAGCGGGAGGATACAATGAGCAGTTCTTC. This chain uses TRBV7-9 with TRBJ2-1, with 9 bases aligning to TRBD2. After removal of 3 bases from V and 4 bases from J, the junction contained 4 bases not matched to a gene. Germline CDR1 is SEHNR and CDR2 is FQNEAQ (reference sequence). This CDR3 region has 15 residues.

The rearrangement joins TRBV9 to TRBJ2-5; 8 bases align to TRBD1. Looked up from germline, CDR1 is SGDLS and CDR2 is YYNGEE. CDR3 length: 14 amino acids. V gave up 3 bases and J gave up 3 bases; unmatched junction bases: 4. DNA for the CDR3: TGTGCCAGCAGCGGGACAGGGAGGAAAGAGACCCAGTACTTC. Translation gives CASSGTGRKETQYF.

The V and J genes are TRBV7-2 and TRBJ2-1; D may match TRBD1 or TRBD2 (6 bases each). Germline lookup yields CDR1 SGHTA and CDR2 FQGNSA. The CDR3 has 14 amino acids. Trimming took off 5 bases at V and 13 bases at J, with 21 bases between the two ends. The CDR3 sequence: CASSLGGLGDIQFF. The CDR3, as DNA: TGTGCCAGCAGCCTAGGGGGGCTAGGCGATATTCAGTTCTTC.

This clone appeared once. This chain links TRBV27 with TRBJ2-2; unclear D gene. This CDR3 has 13 amino acids. The V end lost 3 bases, the J end lost 6 bases, and 8 bases lay between the germline ends. Germline values: CDR1 MNHEY, CDR2 SMNVEV (reference sequence). The CDR3 spells CASSFVVAGELFF. The CDR3 nucleotides read TGTGCCAGCAGTTTCGTGGTGGCCGGGGAGCTGTTTTTT.

This chain links TRBV2 with TRBJ1-4; no clear D. Trimming cost V 5 bases and J 0 bases, with 13 bases left between them. Germline V gives CDR1 SNHLY, CDR2 FYNNEI. This CDR3 has 16 residues. The CDR3 loop is CASSHTDRATNEKLFF. Here the CDR3 DNA reads TGTGCCAGCAGTCATACTGACCGGGCAACTAATGAAAAACTGTTTTTT.